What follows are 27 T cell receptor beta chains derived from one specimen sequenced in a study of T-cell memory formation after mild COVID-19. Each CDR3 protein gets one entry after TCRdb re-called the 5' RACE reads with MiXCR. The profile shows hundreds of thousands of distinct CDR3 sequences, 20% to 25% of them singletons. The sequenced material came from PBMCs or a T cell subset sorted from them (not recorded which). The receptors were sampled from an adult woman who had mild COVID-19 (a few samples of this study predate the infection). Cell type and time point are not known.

In DNA, the CDR3 is TGCAGTGCCCGCACAACACTCACCGGGGAGCTGTTTTTT. This sequence encodes CSARTTLTGELFF. The chain is built from TRBV20-1 and TRBJ2-2; no firm D call. V was clipped by 6 bases and J by 4 bases, with 12 bases between them. The germline V gene encodes CDR1 DFQATT and CDR2 SNEGSKA (reference sequence). CDR3 length: 13 residues.

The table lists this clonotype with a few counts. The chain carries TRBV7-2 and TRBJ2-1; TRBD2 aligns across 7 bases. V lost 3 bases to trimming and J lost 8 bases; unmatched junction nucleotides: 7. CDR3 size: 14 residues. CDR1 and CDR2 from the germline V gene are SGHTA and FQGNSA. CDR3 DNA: TGTGCCAGCAGCTTTAGGTGGGAGGGCGATGAGCAGTTCTTC. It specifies CASSFRWEGDEQFF.

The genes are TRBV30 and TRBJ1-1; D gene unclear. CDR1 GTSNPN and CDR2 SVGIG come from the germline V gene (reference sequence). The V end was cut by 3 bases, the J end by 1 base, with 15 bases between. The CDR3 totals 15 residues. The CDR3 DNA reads TGTGCCTGGAGCAAAGGTACCGGGTCGAACACTGAAGCTTTCTTT. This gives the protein CAWSKGTGSNTEAFF. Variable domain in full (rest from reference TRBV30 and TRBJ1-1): SQTIHQWPATLVQPVGSPLSLECTVEGTSNPNLYWYRQAAGRGLQLLFYSVGIGQISSEVPQNLSASRPQDRQFILSSKKLLLSDSGFYLCAWSKGTGSNTEAFFGQGTRLTVV.

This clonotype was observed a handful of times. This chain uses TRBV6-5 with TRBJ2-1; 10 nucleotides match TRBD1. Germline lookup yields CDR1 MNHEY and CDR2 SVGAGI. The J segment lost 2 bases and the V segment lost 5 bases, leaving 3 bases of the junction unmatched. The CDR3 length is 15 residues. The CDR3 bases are TGTGCCAGCAGTGACGGACAGGGGGCCTACAATGAGCAGTTCTTC. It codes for CASSDGQGAYNEQFF.

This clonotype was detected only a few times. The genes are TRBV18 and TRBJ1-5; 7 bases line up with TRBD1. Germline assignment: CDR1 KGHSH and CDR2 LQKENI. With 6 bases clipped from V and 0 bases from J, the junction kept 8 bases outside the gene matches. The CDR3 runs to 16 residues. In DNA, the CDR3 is TGTGCCAGCTCCCAGGGGGGGGCGGATAGCAATCAGCCCCAGCATTTT. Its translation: CASSQGGADSNQPQHF.

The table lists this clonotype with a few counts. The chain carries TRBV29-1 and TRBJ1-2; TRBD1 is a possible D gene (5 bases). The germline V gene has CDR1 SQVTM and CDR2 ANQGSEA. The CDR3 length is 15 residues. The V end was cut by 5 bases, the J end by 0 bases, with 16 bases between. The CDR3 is CSVIINRGPNYGYTF. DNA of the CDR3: TGCAGCGTTATTATTAATCGGGGACCTAACTATGGCTACACCTTC.

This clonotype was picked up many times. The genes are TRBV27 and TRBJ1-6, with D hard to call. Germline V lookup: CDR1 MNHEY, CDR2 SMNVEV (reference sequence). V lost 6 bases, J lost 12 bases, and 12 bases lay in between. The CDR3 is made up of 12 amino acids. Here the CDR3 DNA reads TGTGCCAGCAGGTTCTCGAACGGACCCCTCCACTTT. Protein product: CASRFSNGPLHF.

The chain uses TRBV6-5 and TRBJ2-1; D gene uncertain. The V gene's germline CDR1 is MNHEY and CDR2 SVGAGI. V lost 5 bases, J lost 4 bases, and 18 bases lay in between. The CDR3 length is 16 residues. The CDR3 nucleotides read TGTGCCAGCAGTGATTATCCTAGAGTGGGGTACAATGAGCAGTTCTTC. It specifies CASSDYPRVGYNEQFF.

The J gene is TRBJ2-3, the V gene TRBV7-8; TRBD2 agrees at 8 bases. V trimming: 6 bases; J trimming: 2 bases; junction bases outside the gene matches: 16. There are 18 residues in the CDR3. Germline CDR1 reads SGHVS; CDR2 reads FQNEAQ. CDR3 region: CASSSIHTGTSVTDTQYF. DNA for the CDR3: TGTGCCAGCAGTTCAATACATACCGGGACTAGTGTCACAGATACGCAGTATTTT.

CDR3 bases: TGTGCCAGCAGCCCCGTGAACGGACAGGGATCCGGGGAGCTGTTTTTT. It encodes CASSPVNGQGSGELFF. The V call is TRBV7-9, the J call TRBJ2-2; 8 bases align to TRBD1. V trimming: 5 bases; J trimming: 6 bases; junction bases outside the gene matches: 11. CDR1 is SEHNR, CDR2 FQNEAQ, per germline (reference sequence). CDR3 length: 16 amino acids.

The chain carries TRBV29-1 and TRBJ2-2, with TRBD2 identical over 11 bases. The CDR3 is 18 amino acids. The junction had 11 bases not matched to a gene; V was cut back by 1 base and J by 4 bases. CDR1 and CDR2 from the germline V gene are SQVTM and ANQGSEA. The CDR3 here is CSVEGYPTSGTGTGELFF. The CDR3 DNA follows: TGCAGCGTTGAAGGGTACCCGACTAGCGGGACGGGCACCGGGGAGCTGTTTTTT.

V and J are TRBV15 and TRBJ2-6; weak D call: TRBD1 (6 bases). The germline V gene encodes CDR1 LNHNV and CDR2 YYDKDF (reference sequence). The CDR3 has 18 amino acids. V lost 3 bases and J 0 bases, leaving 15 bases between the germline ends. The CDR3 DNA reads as TGTGCCACCAGCAGTGTGTGGGACACCCTCTCTGGGGCCAACGTCCTGACTTTC. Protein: CATSSVWDTLSGANVLTF.

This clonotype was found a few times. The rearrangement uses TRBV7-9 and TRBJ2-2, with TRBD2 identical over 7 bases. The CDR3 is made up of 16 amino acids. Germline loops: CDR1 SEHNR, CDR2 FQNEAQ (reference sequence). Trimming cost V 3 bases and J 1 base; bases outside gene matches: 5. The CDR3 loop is CASSFGGGGNTGELFF. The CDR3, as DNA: TGTGCCAGCAGCTTCGGCGGCGGGGGGAACACCGGGGAGCTGTTTTTT.

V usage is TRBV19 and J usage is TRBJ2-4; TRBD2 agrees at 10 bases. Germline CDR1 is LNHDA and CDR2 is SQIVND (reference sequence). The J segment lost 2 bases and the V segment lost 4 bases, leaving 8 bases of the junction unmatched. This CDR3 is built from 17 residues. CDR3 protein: CASSNPSGRASKNIQYF. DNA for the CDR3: TGTGCCAGTAGTAACCCGAGCGGGAGGGCGTCCAAAAACATTCAGTACTTC.

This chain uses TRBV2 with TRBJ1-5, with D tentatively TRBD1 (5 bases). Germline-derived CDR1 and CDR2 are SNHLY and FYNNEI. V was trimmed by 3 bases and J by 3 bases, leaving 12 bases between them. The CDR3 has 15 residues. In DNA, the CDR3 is TGTGCCAGCAGTGATTATGCCAGGGTCAATCAGCCCCAGCATTTT. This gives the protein CASSDYARVNQPQHF.

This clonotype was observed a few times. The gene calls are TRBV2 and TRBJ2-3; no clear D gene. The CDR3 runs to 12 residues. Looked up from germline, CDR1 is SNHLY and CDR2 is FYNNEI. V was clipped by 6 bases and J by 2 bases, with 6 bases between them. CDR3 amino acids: CASRAPTDTQYF. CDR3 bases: TGTGCCAGCAGGGCCCCCACAGATACGCAGTATTTT.

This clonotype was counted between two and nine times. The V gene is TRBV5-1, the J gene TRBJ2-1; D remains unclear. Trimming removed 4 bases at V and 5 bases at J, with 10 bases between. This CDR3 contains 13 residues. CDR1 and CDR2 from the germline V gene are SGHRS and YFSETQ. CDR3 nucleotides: TGCGCCAGCAGCGCGTACCAGAACAATGAGCAGTTCTTC. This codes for CASSAYQNNEQFF. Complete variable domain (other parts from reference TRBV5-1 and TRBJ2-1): KAGVTQTPRYLIKTRGQQVTLSCSPISGHRSVSWYQQTPGQGLQFLFEYFSETQRNKGNFPGRFSGRQFSNSRSEMNVSTLELGDSALYLCASSAYQNNEQFFGPGTRLTVL.

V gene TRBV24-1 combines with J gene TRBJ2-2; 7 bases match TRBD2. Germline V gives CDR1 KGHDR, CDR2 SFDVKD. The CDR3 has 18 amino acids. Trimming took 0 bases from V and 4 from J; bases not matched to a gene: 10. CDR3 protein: CATSDLPSGTIGTGELFF. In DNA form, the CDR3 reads TGTGCCACCAGTGATTTGCCCTCCGGGACTATTGGCACCGGGGAGCTGTTTTTT.

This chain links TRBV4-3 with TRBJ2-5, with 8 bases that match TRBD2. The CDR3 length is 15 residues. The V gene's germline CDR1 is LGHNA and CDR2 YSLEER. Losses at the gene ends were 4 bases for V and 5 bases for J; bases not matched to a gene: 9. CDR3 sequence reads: CASSPDRTSRETQYF. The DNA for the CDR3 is TGCGCCAGCAGCCCCGACCGGACTAGCCGCGAGACCCAGTACTTC.

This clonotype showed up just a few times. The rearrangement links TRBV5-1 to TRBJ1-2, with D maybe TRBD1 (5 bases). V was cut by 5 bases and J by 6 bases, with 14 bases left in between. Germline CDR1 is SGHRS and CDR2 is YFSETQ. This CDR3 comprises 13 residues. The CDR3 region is CASSRREEDGYTF. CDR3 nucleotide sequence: TGCGCCAGCAGTCGCAGGGAAGAAGATGGCTACACCTTC.

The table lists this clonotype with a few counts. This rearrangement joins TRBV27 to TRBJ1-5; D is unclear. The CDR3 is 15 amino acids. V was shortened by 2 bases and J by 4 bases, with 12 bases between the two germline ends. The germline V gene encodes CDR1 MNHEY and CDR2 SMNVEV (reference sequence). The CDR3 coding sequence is TGTGCCAGCAGTTTAAAGTTGAGCGGGAATCAGCCCCAGCATTTT. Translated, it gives CASSLKLSGNQPQHF.

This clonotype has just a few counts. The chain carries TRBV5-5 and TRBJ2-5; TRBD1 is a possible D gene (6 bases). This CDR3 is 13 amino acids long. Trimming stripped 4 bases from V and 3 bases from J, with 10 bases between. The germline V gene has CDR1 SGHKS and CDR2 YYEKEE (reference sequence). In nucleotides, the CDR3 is TGTGCCAGCAGCGCCTGGACAGAAGAGACCCAGTACTTC. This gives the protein CASSAWTEETQYF.

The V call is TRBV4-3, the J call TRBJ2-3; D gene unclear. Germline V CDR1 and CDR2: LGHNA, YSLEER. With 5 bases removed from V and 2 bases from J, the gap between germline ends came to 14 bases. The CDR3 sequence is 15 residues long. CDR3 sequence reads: CASSNRLHLTDTQYF. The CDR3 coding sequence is TGCGCCAGCAGCAACCGACTCCACCTCACAGATACGCAGTATTTT.

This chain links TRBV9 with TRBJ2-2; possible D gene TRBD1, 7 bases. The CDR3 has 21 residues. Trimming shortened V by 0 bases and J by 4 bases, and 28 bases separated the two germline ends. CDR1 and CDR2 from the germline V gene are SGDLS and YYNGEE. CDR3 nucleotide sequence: TGTGCCAGCAGCGTAGCTTTGGAGGCAGGGGGGCGCGGGAAACTCACCGGGGAGCTGTTTTTT. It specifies CASSVALEAGGRGKLTGELFF.

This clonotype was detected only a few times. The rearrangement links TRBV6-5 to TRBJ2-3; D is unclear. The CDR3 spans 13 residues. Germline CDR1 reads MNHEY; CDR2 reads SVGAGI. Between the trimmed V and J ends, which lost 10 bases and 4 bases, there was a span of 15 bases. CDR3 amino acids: CATRKLRADTQYF. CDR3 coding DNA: TGTGCCACTCGAAAACTAAGGGCAGATACGCAGTATTTT.

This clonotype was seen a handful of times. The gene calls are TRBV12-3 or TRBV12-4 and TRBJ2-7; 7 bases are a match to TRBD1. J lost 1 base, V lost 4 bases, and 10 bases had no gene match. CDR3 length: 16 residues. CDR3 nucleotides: TGTGCCAGCAGTTCGGGCTACCGGGACAGATCCTACGAGCAGTACTTC. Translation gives CASSSGYRDRSYEQYF.

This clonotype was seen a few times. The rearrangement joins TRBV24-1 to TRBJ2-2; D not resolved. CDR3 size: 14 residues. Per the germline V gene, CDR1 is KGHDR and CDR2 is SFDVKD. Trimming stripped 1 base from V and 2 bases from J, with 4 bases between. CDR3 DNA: TGTGCCACCAGTGATTTCCGAAACACCGGGGAGCTGTTTTTT. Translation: CATSDFRNTGELFF.